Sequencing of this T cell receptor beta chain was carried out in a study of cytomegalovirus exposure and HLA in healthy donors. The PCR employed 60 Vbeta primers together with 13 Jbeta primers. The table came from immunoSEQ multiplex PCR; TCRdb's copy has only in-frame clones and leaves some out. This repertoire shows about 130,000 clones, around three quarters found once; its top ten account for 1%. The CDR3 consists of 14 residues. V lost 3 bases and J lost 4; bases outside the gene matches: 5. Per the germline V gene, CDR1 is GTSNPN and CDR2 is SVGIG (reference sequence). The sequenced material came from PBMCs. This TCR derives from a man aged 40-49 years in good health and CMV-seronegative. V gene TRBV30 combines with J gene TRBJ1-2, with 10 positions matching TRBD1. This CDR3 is CAWSPRQGAYGYTF. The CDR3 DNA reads TGTGCCTGGAGCCCGAGACAGGGGGCCTATGGCTACACCTTC.